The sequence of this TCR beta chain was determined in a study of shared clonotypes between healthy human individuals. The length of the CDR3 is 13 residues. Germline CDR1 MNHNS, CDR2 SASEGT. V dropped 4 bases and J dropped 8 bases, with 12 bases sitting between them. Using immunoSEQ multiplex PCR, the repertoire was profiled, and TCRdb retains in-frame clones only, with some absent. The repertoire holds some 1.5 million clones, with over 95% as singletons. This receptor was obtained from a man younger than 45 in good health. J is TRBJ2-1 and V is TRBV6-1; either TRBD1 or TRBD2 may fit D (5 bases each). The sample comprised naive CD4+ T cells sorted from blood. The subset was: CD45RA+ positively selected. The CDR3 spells CASSARGRDEQFF. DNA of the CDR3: TGTGCCAGCAGTGCCCGGGGCCGGGATGAGCAGTTCTTC.